Below, one TCR beta chain is given with its context. As yet, its antigen is unknown. As to treatment: 15 to 20 received Ad26.COV2.S at low or high dose, single or two shots; about 5 received placebo; per-sample allocation not given. Collection of the samples took place on day 63 after the first injection of vaccine or placebo. This table comes from immunoSEQ multiplex PCR, and its TCRdb copy is limited to in-frame clones, with some not included. The profile covers roughly 400,000 clones, with approximately 89% appearing a single time and 1.9% taken by the ten largest. The data originate from a study of Ad26.COV2.S vaccination and SARS-CoV-2 variants. V was shortened by 5 bases and J by 9 bases, with 4 bases between the two germline ends. The CDR3 extends over 10 amino acids. Per germline, CDR1 SGHVS and CDR2 FQNEAQ. General study results and limits: Vaccine and placebo recipients had comparable breadth of non-spike TCRs.

Source: peripheral blood, taken in a trial of Ad26.COV2.S vaccine versus placebo. This chain links TRBV7-8 with TRBJ1-4; D gene unclear. This clonotype was sampled from a person aged 18-65 years who received the Ad26.COV2.S COVID-19 vaccine or a placebo. The CDR3 nucleotides are TGTGCCAGCAGCGCCAAAAAACTGTTTTTT. Translation: CASSAKKLFF. Based on the CDR3 plus reference TRBV7-8 and TRBJ1-4, the full variable domain is GAGVSQSPRYKVAKRGQDVALRCDPISGHVSLFWYQQALGQGPEFLTYFQNEAQLDKSGLPSDRFFAERPEGSVSTLKIQRTQQEDSAVYLCASSAKKLFFGSGTQLSVL.